This T cell receptor (beta chain) was sequenced in a study of T cell responses to AZD1222 COVID-19 vaccine (dated by TCRdb to the early 2020s). Turning to the overall study: AZD1222 recipients given second doses at about 4 weeks or at about 12 weeks were pooled, since spike-specific TCR depth and breadth were not found to differ between the two schedules. TCR sequencing covered over 230 trial participants: 200 to 220 given two doses of AZD1222 and 26 given two doses of MenACWY control vaccine. Trial participants were enrolled into age subgroups of 18-55, 56-69 and 70-plus years, which contained 148, 28 and 57 TCR-sequenced participants, respectively.

This specimen's time point label, interpreted: baseline before first vaccination. Samples from vaccinated people were obtained from the UK trials COV001 and COV002, which included a single-blind randomized controlled phase 2/3 trial of AZD1222 (ChAdOx1 nCoV-19) in healthy adults. For TCRbeta chain sequencing, PBMC samples were collected from trial participants at day 0 and at day 28 after the second dose. Concerning this clone: Its binding antigen is unknown. No much larger clonotype is one base removed from it; base qualities were not supplied.

The CDR3 regions of human TCRbeta chains were subjected to immunosequencing. Under the source paper's analysis protocol: TCRs in the repertoires were matched against a reference library of SARS-CoV-2-specific TCRs that had been generated with the MIRA antigen-specificity platform. Breadth meant the fraction of unique TCRs that were SARS-CoV-2-associated, whereas depth meant the fraction of total T cells that were SARS-CoV-2-associated. Each spike-specific TCR was assigned to its reactive spike region and to a CD4 or CD8 class using the MIRA data. Log10-transformed breadth and depth values were compared by one-way ANOVA with Sidak's multiple comparisons tests. Entries here come from immuneACCESS through TCRdb and include only in-frame sequences with V and J called. Some clones fail to appear in such tables; in the studies checked, an unresolved V gene covers under half of the shortfall, and the cause of the remainder is unknown. V, J and clone size are those of that table, while D and trimming were read from the DNA. Counted in this sample were roughly 96,000 clones; 90% of them appeared once. Roughly 26% of the sample rests with the top ten.

Findings and caveats that apply to the study as a whole: Vaccine-associated CD4 TCRs spanned the whole spike protein, with dominant responses in regions 160-218 and 743-854. Because no samples from the day 14 peak response were available, repertoires could be characterized only after the peak T cell response. The 56-69-year group was small, and its depth increase did not reach significance, likely because of low power. After two AZD1222 doses, spike-specific TCR breadth and depth were significantly higher than at day 0 and than in MenACWY recipients. Participants were mostly white British and included more females than males, and it was suggested by the authors that clonal diversity may have been underestimated. Conclusions about previously exposed vaccinees are limited because only a handful of AZD1222 recipients were SARS-CoV-2 seropositive at baseline. Reportedly, close to half of the unique spike-specific TCRs recognized epitopes lying outside the regions that are mutated in the B.1.351 and B.1.1.7 variants.

The CDR3 covers 18 residues, taking in both the cysteine and the phenylalanine. Only CDR3 DNA is held: 54 bases, read in frame from base 1. The germline V gene encodes CDR1 LGHDT and CDR2 YNNKEL (reference sequence). V is pruned by 3 bases and J by 7 bases, leaving 18 bases of the junction without a gene match. This receptor was taken from an adult in good health. The chain links TRBV3-1 (or the pseudogene TRBV3-2) with TRBJ2-1, with 7 junctional bases fitting TRBD2. The sample consisted of peripheral blood, taken on day 0 of AZD1222 vaccination. CDR3 loop: CASSQGPQGAGVGNEQFF. The nucleotides are TGTGCCAGCAGCCAGGGCCCTCAAGGTGCGGGAGTAGGTAATGAGCAGTTCTTC.